This is a list of T cell receptor beta chains from one sample in a study of cytomegalovirus exposure and HLA in healthy donors. Here immunoSEQ multiplex PCR was the method, and the copy in TCRdb shows in-frame clones only, minus some. Counted here are 160,000 or so clones, roughly 79% occurring once; the ten biggest clones make up approximately 1.4%. Sequencing was performed on PBMCs. The receptors were gathered from a man between 25 and 39 years old in good health and CMV-seronegative. The CDR3 runs from the conserved cysteine through the conserved F or W. The D gene is left open where the match is weak. The size field is filled for only some rows; it gives once, few, many or a size class.

j_call clone_size d_call v_call cdr3_nt cdr3_aa
TRBJ1-1 few - TRBV6-5 TGTGCCAGCAGTTACTCTAGGTACGGTAAGCGTCCTGAAGCTTTCTTT CASSYSRYGKRPEAFF
TRBJ1-2 - TRBD1 TRBV28 TGTGCCAGCGGGACAGGGGGATATGGCTACACCTTC CASGTGGYGYTF
TRBJ1-4 - - TRBV30 TGTGCCTGGAGCAGGGAACTCACTAATGAAAAACTGTTTTTT CAWSRELTNEKLFF
TRBJ2-1 - TRBD2 TRBV7-9 TGTGCCAGCAGCCCAAGCCTAGCGGGAGTACCGGGGAATGAGCAGTTCTTC CASSPSLAGVPGNEQFF
TRBJ2-1 - TRBD1 TRBV14 TGTGCCAGCAGCGAACGACAGGGAAACAATGAGCAGTTCTTC CASSERQGNNEQFF
TRBJ2-7 - - TRBV4-3 TGCGCCAGCAGCCCTCGGACAGCTTCCTACGAGCAGTACTTC CASSPRTASYEQYF
TRBJ2-6 - - TRBV5-1 TGCGCCAGCAGCTATATCGGGGCCAACGTCCTGACTTTC CASSYIGANVLTF
TRBJ1-5 - - TRBV7-9 TGTGCCAGCAGCCCAAACCCGGGACTAGTCGGTAGCAATCAGCCCCAGCATTTT CASSPNPGLVGSNQPQHF
TRBJ2-7 - TRBD1 TRBV6-1 TGTGCCAGCAGTGGGGACAGGGCCCCCTACGAGCAGTACTTC CASSGDRAPYEQYF
TRBJ2-5 - - TRBV20-1 TGCAGTGCTACAGACCAAGAGACCCAGTACTTC CSATDQETQYF
TRBJ1-3 - - TRBV7-3 TGTGCCAGCAGCTTAGGCGGGATGGGAAACACCATATATTTT CASSLGGMGNTIYF
TRBJ2-3 - TRBD2 TRBV4-1 TGCGCCAGCAGCCATGAGCGGACTAGCGGGGGTTCTACAGATACGCAGTATTTT CASSHERTSGGSTDTQYF
TRBJ1-1 - - TRBV5-4 TGTGCCAGCAGCTTGGGTCGCAGGGGCAGTGAAGCTTTCTTT CASSLGRRGSEAFF
TRBJ2-7 - - TRBV13 TGTGCCAGCAGCTTAGGGGTTGGTCCAACGAGCTCCTACGAGCAGTACTTC CASSLGVGPTSSYEQYF
TRBJ2-7 - - TRBV6-5 TGTGCCAGCAGTTACTCGTTGCTGGGCTTCTCCTACGAGCAGTACTTC CASSYSLLGFSYEQYF
TRBJ2-2 once - TRBV2 TGTGCCAGCAGTGAAGTTCCGGGAACCGGGGAGCTGTTTTTT CASSEVPGTGELFF
TRBJ2-7 - TRBD1 TRBV5-6 TGTGCCAGCAGCTTCCAGGACAGGGAACTGTACGAGCAGTACTTC CASSFQDRELYEQYF
TRBJ2-3 few - TRBV7-3 TGTGCCAGCAGCCCCCGCAACCACTATACGCAGTATTTT CASSPRNHYTQYF
TRBJ2-7 - - TRBV30 TGTGCCTCGAGGGGGATCTGGGAGCGGCAGTACTTC CASRGIWERQYF
TRBJ2-7 - TRBD1 TRBV6-5 TGTGCCAGCAGTTATTCCGGACAGGGGCTGTCCTACGAGCAGTACTTC CASSYSGQGLSYEQYF
TRBJ2-7 - TRBD2 TRBV15 TGTGCCACCAGCAGAGCGGTCGGGCTAGCGGGAGTTAACGAGCAGTACTTC CATSRAVGLAGVNEQYF
TRBJ2-1 once - TRBV21-1 TGTGCCATTCGGGACTCTAGCTCCTACAATGAGCAGTTCTTC CAIRDSSSYNEQFF
TRBJ2-5 - TRBD1 TRBV9 TGTGCCAGCAGCGTAGCTACAGGGGTCGGGCAAGAGACCCAGTACTTC CASSVATGVGQETQYF
TRBJ1-5 - TRBD1 TRBV7-2 TGTGCCAGCAGCATTCAGGGACAGGGGGCGAGCAATCAGCCCCAGCATTTT CASSIQGQGASNQPQHF
TRBJ2-1 - TRBD2 TRBV6-6 TGTGCCAGCAGTGTAGGACTAGCGGGAGGAATGAATGAGCAGTTCTTC CASSVGLAGGMNEQFF
TRBJ1-4 - TRBD1 TRBV4-1 TGCGCCAGCAGCCACCTCCCGGGACAGGGCTCTAATGAAAAACTGTTTTTT CASSHLPGQGSNEKLFF
TRBJ1-1 - - TRBV7-8 TGTGCCAGCAGCTTAGGGCCAACAGAAGCTTTCTTT CASSLGPTEAFF
TRBJ2-7 few TRBD1 TRBV11-1 TGTGCCAGCAGCTCCGACAGGGTGGGATTTAACGAGCAGTACTTC CASSSDRVGFNEQYF
TRBJ2-1 - - TRBV5-1 TGCGCCAGCAGCTTGGTTCGGATCGGGAGAGATAATGAGCAGTTCTTC CASSLVRIGRDNEQFF
TRBJ1-5 few TRBD1 TRBV7-2 TGTGCCAGCAGCCCCCAGGGACAGGGTAATCAGCCCCAGCATTTT CASSPQGQGNQPQHF
TRBJ1-3 once - TRBV6-1 TGTGCCAGCAGTGAAATCGTAGGGGGAGGAAACACCATATATTTT CASSEIVGGGNTIYF
TRBJ2-7 once - TRBV21-1 TGTGCCAGCAGCAACTCCGGACTAGCGGGAGGGCCAGCAGGCTACGAGCAGTACTTC CASSNSGLAGGPAGYEQYF
TRBJ1-1 - - TRBV19 TGTGCCAGTAGTATGATGGAGGGGAGGGCTGAAGCTTTCTTT CASSMMEGRAEAFF
TRBJ2-6 - TRBD1 TRBV28 TGTGCCAGCAGCCCGCCGGGACAGGTTAGCCGCTCTGGGGCCAACGTCCTGACTTTC CASSPPGQVSRSGANVLTF
TRBJ2-2 - - TRBV7-3 TGTGCCAGCAGTCTGGACAGTACCGGGGAGCTGTTTTTT CASSLDSTGELFF
TRBJ1-6 once - TRBV2 TGTGCCAGCAGTGAATCTGGGCCAGGGCGGGGGACCCTCCACTTT CASSESGPGRGTLHF
TRBJ2-1 few - TRBV11-3 TGTGCCAGCAGCTTAGAAGGGGACTCCGCATACAATGAGCAGTTCTTC CASSLEGDSAYNEQFF
TRBJ1-1 - TRBD1 TRBV30 TGTGCCTGGATGAGACAGGGGGCTCGGCGGACTGAAGCTTTCTTT CAWMRQGARRTEAFF
TRBJ1-1 once - TRBV6-6 TGTGCCAGCAGTCCAATATTACAGGGAAGATCTGAAGCTTTCTTT CASSPILQGRSEAFF
TRBJ1-5 - - TRBV5-8 TGTGCCAGCACCTCGAGGGCCAGGGGCCTCAATCAGCCCCAGCATTTT CASTSRARGLNQPQHF
TRBJ2-3 once TRBD1 TRBV6-6 TGTGCCAGCAGTTGGGGACAGGGGATCACCGATACGCAGTATTTT CASSWGQGITDTQYF
TRBJ2-6 - TRBD1 TRBV30 TGTGCCTGGAACGGACAGGGGGCAGCTGGGGCCAACGTCCTGACTTTC CAWNGQGAAGANVLTF
TRBJ2-7 - - TRBV7-6 TGTGCCAGCAGCTTCGGGGACGAGCAGTACTTC CASSFGDEQYF
TRBJ1-5 - - TRBV19 TGTGCCAGTAGTATCCTTACAGGAAATCAGCCCCAGCATTTT CASSILTGNQPQHF
TRBJ1-5 - TRBD1 TRBV28 TGTGCCAGCAGTTCTCCGACAGGGGATAGCAATCAGCCCCAGCATTTT CASSSPTGDSNQPQHF
TRBJ1-2 - TRBD1 TRBV27 TGTGCCAGCAGTTCCCCCGGGACAGGGTTGGGAGGCTACACCTTC CASSSPGTGLGGYTF
TRBJ2-3 - - TRBV29-1 TGCAGCGTTGAGGCACCTAGCACAGATACGCAGTATTTT CSVEAPSTDTQYF
TRBJ2-3 - TRBD2 TRBV7-3 TGTGCCAGCAGCTTAACTGGCGGGACTAGTAGAAGCACAGATACGCAGTATTTT CASSLTGGTSRSTDTQYF
TRBJ1-2 - TRBD1 TRBV11-2 TGTGCCAGCGGCGACAGGGTGATCTCTTTTCGTGGCTACACCTTC CASGDRVISFRGYTF
TRBJ1-1 - TRBD1 TRBV7-2 TGTGCCAGCAGCCGCCCCGGACAGGGTGGGTACACTGAAGCTTTCTTT CASSRPGQGGYTEAFF
TRBJ2-7 few - TRBV10-1 TGCGCCAGCAGTGAAAGGCGGTCTAGGGGCCCCTACGAGCAGTACTTC CASSERRSRGPYEQYF
TRBJ2-1 - TRBD1 TRBV2 TGTGCCAGCAGTCCCGGGACAGGGGGATACAATGAGCAGTTCTTC CASSPGTGGYNEQFF
TRBJ2-3 - - TRBV29-1 TGCAGCGTTGAAGGCCGGGATAGCACAGATACGCAGTATTTT CSVEGRDSTDTQYF
TRBJ1-1 - TRBD1 TRBV5-1 TGCGCCAGCAGCCCGGGACAGGGGGTAGAGGGGGCTTTCTTT CASSPGQGVEGAFF
TRBJ1-5 - TRBD1 TRBV19 TGTGCCAGTAGTACTAGACAGGGATCCAATCAGCCCCAGCATTTT CASSTRQGSNQPQHF
TRBJ2-3 - - TRBV10-3 TGTGCCATCAGTGAGGGCGGCAGCACAGATACGCAGTATTTT CAISEGGSTDTQYF
TRBJ2-1 - TRBD2 TRBV7-2 TGTGCCAGCAGCCTCGGGACTAGCGGGAGGTCGGGCAATGAGCAGTTCTTC CASSLGTSGRSGNEQFF
TRBJ2-2 - TRBD1 TRBV10-3 TGTGCCATCAAGGGGACAGATCACACCGGGGAGCTGTTTTTT CAIKGTDHTGELFF
TRBJ1-2 - TRBD1 TRBV19 TGTGCCAGTAGTATATTGGGACAGGAGATTTACTTCTATGGCTACACCTTC CASSILGQEIYFYGYTF
TRBJ2-2 - - TRBV4-2 TGTGCCAGCAGCCAAGAAGGGGGACCGGGGTTTGAGCTGTTTTTT CASSQEGGPGFELFF